This T cell receptor beta chain was identified in a study of post-analysis software for immune sequencing data. Across the whole study: Disease courses included relapsing-remitting, secondary progressive and progressive-relapsing multiple sclerosis.

Regarding the study as a whole: Clustering by F measure revealed strong co-clustering among samples prepared together in one batch. Patients with multiple sclerosis recorded significantly lower normalized Chao1 diversity than controls, the study found.

On this clonotype itself: Its antigen is not identified.

Unique molecular identifiers had been added to the TCR beta cDNA libraries. The source material, about 0.9 to 10 million T cells, gave rise to approximately 520,000 cDNA molecules. TCRdb itself ran the PCR reads through MiXCR, one entry per CDR3 protein. The sample holds around 180,000 distinct CDR3 sequences, around 28% seen once. Source material: blood. The receptor comes from a girl aged 5 to 17 with multiple sclerosis.

This CDR3 is CASSVPRDRGSYEQYF. CDR3 DNA: TGTGCCAGCAGTGTGCCCCGGGACAGGGGGAGCTACGAGCAGTACTTC. This chain links TRBV2 with TRBJ2-7; 11 positions match TRBD1. The V segment lost 4 bases and the J segment 3 bases; nucleotides outside the gene matches: 8. The CDR3 runs 16 residues. Germline CDR1 is SNHLY and CDR2 is FYNNEI.